This T cell receptor (beta chain) was found in a study of cytomegalovirus exposure and HLA in healthy donors. Study-wide results and limits: The number of N-insertions in an Asian-associated ancestry cluster was reportedly below the 666-donor mean in a later analysis.

The PCR made use of 60 Vbeta and 13 Jbeta primers. Sequenced by immunoSEQ multiplex PCR; TCRdb stores in-frame clones only, minus some. This sample has roughly 110,000 clones, with approximately 76% found just once. As to this clone: Its antigen is undetermined.

At collection, donors were nominally healthy, but unrecorded immune exposures were probable. This clonotype was sampled from a man in his late teens or twenties in good health and CMV-seronegative. Source material: PBMCs.

The CDR3 spells CASSPYRNYGYTF. The CDR3, as DNA: TGTGCCAGCAGCCCTTACAGGAACTATGGCTACACCTTC. V and J are TRBV7-9 and TRBJ1-2, with a weak D call TRBD1 (5 bases). The CDR3 totals 13 residues. V lost 5 bases to trimming and J lost 2 bases, with 9 bases between them. Germline values: CDR1 SEHNR, CDR2 FQNEAQ (reference sequence).